This passage covers 12 T cell receptor beta chains from one sample sequenced in a study of blood T cell repertoires in COVID-19. Here immunoSEQ multiplex PCR was the method, and the copy in TCRdb shows in-frame clones only, minus some. This sample yields about 250,000 clones, of which around 84% are seen a single time; less than 2% belongs to the top ten. Sequences were obtained from PBMCs or T cells enriched from blood (not recorded which). The receptors stem from a man between 40 and 49 years old who had recovered from COVID-19.

The V and J genes are TRBV6-2 or TRBV6-3 and TRBJ2-7; TRBD2 aligns across 7 bases. V lost 5 bases, J lost 2 bases, and 9 bases stayed unmatched. The CDR3 contains 15 residues. Per the germline V gene, CDR1 is MNHEY and CDR2 is SVGEGT. This CDR3 is CASSPSGAATYEQYF. The CDR3 bases are TGTGCCAGCAGTCCCAGCGGGGCCGCGACCTACGAGCAGTACTTC.

This clone has more than one count but fewer than ten. The genes are TRBV7-2 and TRBJ2-5, with TRBD2 matching 13 bases. Germline trimming cut 5 bases from V and 5 bases from J; bases unmatched to any gene: 2. The CDR3 is 14 amino acids. The germline V gene has CDR1 SGHTA and CDR2 FQGNSA. The CDR3 bases are TGTGCCAGCAGCCGGGGACTAGCGGGGGAGACCCAGTACTTC. Protein product: CASSRGLAGETQYF.

The chain has TRBV30 and TRBJ2-3; maybe TRBD2 (5 bases). Trimming took off 1 base at V and 6 bases at J, with 14 bases between the two ends. The CDR3 totals 14 residues. Germline CDR1 is GTSNPN and CDR2 is SVGIG (reference sequence). The chain's CDR3 is CAWSEEHRGDTQYF. CDR3 nucleotides: TGTGCCTGGAGTGAAGAGCATCGCGGGGATACGCAGTATTTT. The full variable domain, with the rest looked up from reference TRBV30 and TRBJ2-3, is SQTIHQWPATLVQPVGSPLSLECTVEGTSNPNLYWYRQAAGRGLQLLFYSVGIGQISSEVPQNLSASRPQDRQFILSSKKLLLSDSGFYLCAWSEEHRGDTQYFGPGTRLTVL.

V is TRBV11-2 and J is TRBJ1-1; D ambiguous. This CDR3 comprises 14 residues. Trimming took off 4 bases at V and 1 base at J, with 10 bases between the two ends. Per the germline V gene, CDR1 is SGHAT and CDR2 is FQNNGV. Here the CDR3 DNA reads TGTGCCAGCAGCTCCTACGCAGGGAACACTGAAGCTTTCTTT. This sequence encodes CASSSYAGNTEAFF. Full variable domain (outside the CDR3, taken from reference TRBV11-2 and TRBJ1-1): EAGVAQSPRYKIIEKRQSVAFWCNPISGHATLYWYQQILGQGPKLLIQFQNNGVVDDSQLPKDRFSAERLKGVDSTLKIQPAKLEDSAVYLCASSSYAGNTEAFFGQGTRLTVV.

The rearrangement joins TRBV3-1 (or the pseudogene TRBV3-2) to TRBJ2-5, with D maybe TRBD2 (6 bases). Per the germline V gene, CDR1 is LGHDT and CDR2 is YNNKEL (reference sequence). V lost 0 bases and J 0 bases, leaving 8 bases between the germline ends. This CDR3 is built from 15 residues. The CDR3 nucleotides are TGTGCCAGCAGCCAAGATGCGGGGTACCAAGAGACCCAGTACTTC. Protein product: CASSQDAGYQETQYF.

The chain joins TRBV6-5 to TRBJ1-6; 9 positions match TRBD1. Germline CDR1 is MNHEY and CDR2 is SVGAGI. J gave up 9 bases and V 6 bases, and 3 bases lay outside the gene matches. The CDR3 contains 13 residues. CDR3: CASREDRGSPLHF. The CDR3 coding sequence is TGTGCCAGCAGAGAGGACAGGGGTTCACCCCTCCACTTT.

The chain has TRBV18 and TRBJ2-2; tentatively, D is TRBD2 (5 bases). CDR1 and CDR2 from the germline V gene are KGHSH and LQKENI. The CDR3 consists of 17 residues. The germline V and J ends were trimmed by 1 base and 0 bases, with 12 bases remaining between them. The CDR3 nucleotides read TGTGCCAGCTCACCACTGGGTGTCGGGACGAACACCGGGGAGCTGTTTTTT. Translation: CASSPLGVGTNTGELFF.

The rearrangement uses TRBV7-9 and TRBJ2-3; tentatively, D is TRBD1 (5 bases). The CDR3 is 14 residues long. V was cut by 4 bases and J by 5 bases, with 13 bases left in between. The germline V gene encodes CDR1 SEHNR and CDR2 FQNEAQ (reference sequence). The DNA for the CDR3 is TGTGCCAGCAGCTCCAGGGTGGAGAAAGATACGCAGTATTTT. It encodes CASSSRVEKDTQYF.

The chain uses TRBV5-1 and TRBJ1-5; a weak D match, TRBD1 (5 bases). The germline gives CDR1 SGHRS, CDR2 YFSETQ. Trimming removed 4 bases from V and 0 bases from J, with 11 bases in between. This CDR3 is built from 15 residues. CDR3 sequence: CASSPGGDSNQPQHF. In nucleotides, the CDR3 is TGCGCCAGCAGCCCCGGAGGGGATAGCAATCAGCCCCAGCATTTT.

The V gene is TRBV2, the J gene TRBJ1-4, with D perhaps TRBD1 (6 bases). CDR1 SNHLY and CDR2 FYNNEI come from the germline V gene. The germline V and J ends were trimmed by 8 bases and 3 bases, with 10 bases remaining between them. The CDR3 has 13 residues. The CDR3 protein is CASQQGSNEKLFF. CDR3 DNA sequence: TGTGCCAGCCAACAGGGATCTAATGAAAAACTGTTTTTT.

The rearrangement joins TRBV7-2 to TRBJ1-1; no clear D. The CDR3 spans 12 residues. Trimming removed 0 bases at V and 8 bases at J, with 7 bases between. From germline, CDR1 is SGHTA and CDR2 FQGNSA. For the CDR3, the DNA is TGTGCCAGCAGCTTAGCTCCCCTGGAAGCTTTCTTT. It codes for CASSLAPLEAFF.

This clone was detected a few times. The V and J genes are TRBV11-1 and TRBJ1-1, with 7 nucleotides matching TRBD1. CDR1 is SGHAT and CDR2 is FQDESV in the germline V gene (reference sequence). The V segment lost 5 bases and the J segment 1 base; nucleotides outside the gene matches: 7. The CDR3 runs to 15 residues. The CDR3 DNA reads TGTGCCAGCAGCCCCTACAGGGGCACGAACACTGAAGCTTTCTTT. Its translation: CASSPYRGTNTEAFF.